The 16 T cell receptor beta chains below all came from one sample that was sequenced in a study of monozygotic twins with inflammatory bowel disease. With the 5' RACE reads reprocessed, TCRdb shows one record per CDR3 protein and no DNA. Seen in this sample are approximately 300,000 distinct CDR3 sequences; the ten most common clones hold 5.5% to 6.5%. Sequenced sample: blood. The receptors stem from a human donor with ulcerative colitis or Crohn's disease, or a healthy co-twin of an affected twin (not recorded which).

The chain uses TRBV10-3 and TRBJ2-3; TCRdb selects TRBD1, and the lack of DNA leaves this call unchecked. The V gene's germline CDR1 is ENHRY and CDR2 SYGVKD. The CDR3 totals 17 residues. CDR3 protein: CAISAPEISDASDTQYF.

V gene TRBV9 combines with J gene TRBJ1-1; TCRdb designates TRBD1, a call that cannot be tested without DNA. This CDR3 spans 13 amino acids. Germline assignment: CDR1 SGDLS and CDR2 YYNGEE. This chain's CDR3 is CASSVPGGTEAFF. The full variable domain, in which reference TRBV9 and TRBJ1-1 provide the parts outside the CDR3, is DSGVTQTPKHLITATGQRVTLRCSPRSGDLSVYWYQQSLDQGLQFLIQYYNGEERAKGNILERFSAQQFPDLHSELNLSSLELGDSALYFCASSVPGGTEAFFGQGTRLTVV.

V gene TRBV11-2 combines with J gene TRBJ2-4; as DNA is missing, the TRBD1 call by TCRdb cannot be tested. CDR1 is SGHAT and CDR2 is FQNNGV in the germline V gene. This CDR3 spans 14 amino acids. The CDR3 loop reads CASSLAVRQNIQYF.

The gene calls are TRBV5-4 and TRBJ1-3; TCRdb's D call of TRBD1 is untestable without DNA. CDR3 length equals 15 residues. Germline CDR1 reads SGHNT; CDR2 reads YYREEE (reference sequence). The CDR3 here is CASSLGPDTGTTIYF.

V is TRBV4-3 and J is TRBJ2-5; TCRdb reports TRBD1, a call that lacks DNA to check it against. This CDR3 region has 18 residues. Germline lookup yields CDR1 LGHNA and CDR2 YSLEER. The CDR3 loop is CASSQDLIVNRGFGTQYF.

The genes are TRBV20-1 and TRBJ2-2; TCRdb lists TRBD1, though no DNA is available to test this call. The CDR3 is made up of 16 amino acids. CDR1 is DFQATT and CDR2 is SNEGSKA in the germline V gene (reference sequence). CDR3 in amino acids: CSARDRRGSNTGELFF.

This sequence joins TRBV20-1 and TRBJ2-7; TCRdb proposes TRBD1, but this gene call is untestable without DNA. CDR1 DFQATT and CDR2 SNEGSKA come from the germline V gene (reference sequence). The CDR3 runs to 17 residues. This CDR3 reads CSARDAPRPGTKYEQYF.

CDR3 loop: CATSVPSPNTGELFF. The chain recombines TRBV5-1 with TRBJ2-2. There are 15 residues in the CDR3. The germline CDR1 and CDR2 sequences are SGHRS and YFSETQ.

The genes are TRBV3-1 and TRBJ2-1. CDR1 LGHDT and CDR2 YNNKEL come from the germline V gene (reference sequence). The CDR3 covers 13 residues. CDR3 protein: CASSQDIGNEQFF.

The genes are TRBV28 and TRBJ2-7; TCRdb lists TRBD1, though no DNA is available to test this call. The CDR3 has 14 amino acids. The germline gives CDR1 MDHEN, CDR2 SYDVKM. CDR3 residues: CASRAPSPPYEQYF.

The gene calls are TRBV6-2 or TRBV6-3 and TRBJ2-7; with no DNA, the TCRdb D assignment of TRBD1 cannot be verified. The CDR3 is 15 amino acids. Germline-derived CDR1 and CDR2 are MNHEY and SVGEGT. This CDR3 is CASSYPDRDNYEQYF.

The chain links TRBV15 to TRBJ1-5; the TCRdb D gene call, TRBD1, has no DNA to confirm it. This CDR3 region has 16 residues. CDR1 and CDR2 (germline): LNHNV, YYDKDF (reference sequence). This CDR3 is CATSREIRQGNQPQHF.

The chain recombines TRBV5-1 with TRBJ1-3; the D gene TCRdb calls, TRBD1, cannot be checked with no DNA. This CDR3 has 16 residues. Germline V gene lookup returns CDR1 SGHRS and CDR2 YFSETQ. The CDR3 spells CASSYQQANSGNTIYF.

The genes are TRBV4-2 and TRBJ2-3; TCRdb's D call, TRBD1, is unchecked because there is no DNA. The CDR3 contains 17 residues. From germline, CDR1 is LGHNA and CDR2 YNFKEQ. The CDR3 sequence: CASSQDGTGASTDTQYF.

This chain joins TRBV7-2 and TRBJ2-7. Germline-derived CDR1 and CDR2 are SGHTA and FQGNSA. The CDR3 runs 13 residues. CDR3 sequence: CASSLPQFYEQYF.

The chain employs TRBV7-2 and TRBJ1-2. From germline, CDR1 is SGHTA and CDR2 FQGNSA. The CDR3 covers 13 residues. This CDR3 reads CASSPSVSYGYTF.